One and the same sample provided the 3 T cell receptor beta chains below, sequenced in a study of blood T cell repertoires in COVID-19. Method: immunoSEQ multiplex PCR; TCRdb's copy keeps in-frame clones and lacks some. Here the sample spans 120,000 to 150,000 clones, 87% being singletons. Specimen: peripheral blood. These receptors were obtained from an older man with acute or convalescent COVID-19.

CDR3 DNA sequence: TGTGCCAGCAGCCAAGGGGCCTACACTGAAGCTTTCTTT. Translated, it gives CASSQGAYTEAFF. The chain uses TRBV3-1 (or the pseudogene TRBV3-2) and TRBJ1-1; D not certain. CDR1 LGHDT and CDR2 YNNKEL come from the germline V gene (reference sequence). The CDR3 spans 13 residues. Trimming left V 1 base short and J 3 bases short, with 6 bases between.

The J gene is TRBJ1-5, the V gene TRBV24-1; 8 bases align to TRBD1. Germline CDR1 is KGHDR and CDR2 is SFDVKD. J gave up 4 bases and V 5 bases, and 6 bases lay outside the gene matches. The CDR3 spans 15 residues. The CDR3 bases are TGTGCCACCAGTGGTGGGACAGGTGCAAATCAGCCCCAGCATTTT. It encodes CATSGGTGANQPQHF.

The CDR3 loop is CASSPSGGSYNEQFF. Here the CDR3 DNA reads TGTGCCAGCTCACCTTCAGGGGGCTCCTACAATGAGCAGTTCTTC. V usage is TRBV18 and J usage is TRBJ2-1; 7 nucleotides line up with TRBD1. CDR1 and CDR2 from the germline V gene are KGHSH and LQKENI. This CDR3 is built from 15 residues. V lost 3 bases and J lost 0; bases outside the gene matches: 2.